The next 4 T cell receptor beta chains were all read from a single sample in a study of CD4 T cells in relation to SARS-CoV-2 and coronaviruses. CD4+ T cells from unexposed donors were obtained before the COVID-19 pandemic (2011-2018). Isolation of CD4+ T cells took place after about 9 days in culture. These TCRs' antigens remain unknown. Sequencing used immunoSEQ multiplex PCR; TCRdb keeps in-frame clones, though not all of them. The table lists 20,000 to 25,000 clones, 76% of them singletons. Sequenced: CD4+ T cells from PBMCs, cultured in vitro. The source of these receptors is a human donor in good health.

The chain employs TRBV4-1 and TRBJ1-1; D gene ambiguous. This CDR3 contains 15 residues. Trimming took 1 base from V and 4 from J, leaving 13 bases between them. Germline V gene sequence: CDR1 MGHRA, CDR2 YSYEKL. The CDR3 is CASSQGHSQVTEAFF. DNA of the CDR3: TGCGCCAGCAGCCAAGGACACTCTCAGGTCACTGAAGCTTTCTTT.

The chain uses TRBV27 and TRBJ2-5; 7 nucleotides line up with TRBD2. The CDR3 length is 14 residues. V gave up 3 bases and J gave up 5 bases; unmatched junction bases: 6. Germline-derived CDR1 and CDR2 are MNHEY and SMNVEV (reference sequence). CDR3 protein: CASSFSFGRETQYF. CDR3 nucleotide sequence: TGTGCCAGCAGTTTTTCGTTCGGGAGGGAGACCCAGTACTTC.

This clone was seen only a few times. The chain joins TRBV25-1 to TRBJ1-4; the D gene is possibly TRBD1 (5 bases). In germline, CDR1 is MGHDK, CDR2 SYGVNS. This CDR3 is built from 15 residues. The germline V and J ends were trimmed by 3 bases and 8 bases, with 16 bases remaining between them. The CDR3 region has the DNA TGTGCCAGCAGTGACCGGACAAGGGCTGGGGAAAAACTGTTTTTT. This gives the protein CASSDRTRAGEKLFF.

DNA for the CDR3: TGCAGCCTTACAGGGGGCTCTGAAGCTTTCTTT. It translates to CSLTGGSEAFF. This sequence joins TRBV29-1 and TRBJ1-1, with 9 bases identical to TRBD1. The V gene end was trimmed by 8 bases and the J gene end by 6 bases; junction bases not matched to a gene: 4. CDR3 length: 11 amino acids. Germline assignment: CDR1 SQVTM and CDR2 ANQGSEA.